This T cell receptor beta chain stems from a study of T cell repertoires in cytomegalovirus infection. Study overall: TCR beta signatures that were public indicated CMV infection and matching HLA type.

Study findings and constraints: HLA-C-restricted, CMV-specific TCR beta clonotypes were dominant ex vivo. Of the TCR beta families, the public ones yielded a cumulative frequency that identified carriers of CMV plus the relevant HLA.

MiXCR, applied by TCRdb to the reads, yields one record per CDR3 protein. This sample has under 600,000 distinct CDR3 sequences, with approximately 15% found just once. This clonotype has just one count. Antigen specificity is unknown. The junction and the germline gene differ at one end; a read error may be behind it. Germline CDR1 and CDR2: SGHVS and FNYEAQ. CDR3 size: 14 residues. The rearrangement links TRBV7-6 to TRBJ2-7; D not resolved. The sequence was collected from a human donor in good health (CMV status not recorded). Some clones in this sample may be carry-over from other donors' samples. Input material: CD8+ T cells from PBMCs. DNA for the CDR3: TGTGCTAGCAGATTAGGAAGGGACTCCTACGAGCAGTACTTC. This gives the protein CASRLGRDSYEQYF.